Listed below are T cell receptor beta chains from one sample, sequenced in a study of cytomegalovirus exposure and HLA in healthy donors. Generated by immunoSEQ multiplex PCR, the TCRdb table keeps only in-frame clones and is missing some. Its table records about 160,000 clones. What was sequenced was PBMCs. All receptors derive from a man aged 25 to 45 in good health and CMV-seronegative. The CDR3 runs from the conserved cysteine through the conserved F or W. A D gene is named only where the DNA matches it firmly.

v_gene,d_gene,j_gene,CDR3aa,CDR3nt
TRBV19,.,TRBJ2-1,CASSIDGGAYNEQFF,TGTGCCAGTAGTATAGACGGCGGAGCTTACAATGAGCAGTTCTTC
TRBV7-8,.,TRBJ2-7,CASSLALDSAYEQYF,TGTGCCAGCAGCTTAGCGCTCGACTCAGCCTACGAGCAGTACTTC
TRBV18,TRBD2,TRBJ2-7,CASSPNLAGLSYEQYF,TGTGCCAGCTCACCAAATCTAGCGGGCCTCTCCTACGAGCAGTACTTC
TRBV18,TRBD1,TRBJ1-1,CASSPQQDRANTEAFF,TGTGCCAGCTCACCACAGCAAGACAGGGCTAACACTGAAGCTTTCTTT
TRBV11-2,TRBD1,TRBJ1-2,CASRRLRAGPGTAYGYTF,TGTGCCAGCAGGCGATTAAGGGCCGGACCCGGGACAGCCTATGGCTACACCTTC
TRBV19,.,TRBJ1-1,CASSIQGNTEAFF,TGTGCCAGTAGTATACAGGGGAACACTGAAGCTTTCTTT
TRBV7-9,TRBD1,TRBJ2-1,CASSRTRDRGVYNEQFF,TGTGCCAGCAGCCGCACGAGGGACAGGGGGGTATACAATGAGCAGTTCTTC
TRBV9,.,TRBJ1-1,CASSQQGRDTEAFF,TGTGCCAGCAGCCAACAGGGTCGGGACACTGAAGCTTTCTTT
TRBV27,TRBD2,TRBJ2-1,CASSLAGGSYNEQFF,TGTGCCAGCAGTTTAGCGGGAGGGAGCTACAATGAGCAGTTCTTC
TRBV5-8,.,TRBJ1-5,CASGDFSNQPQHF,TGTGCCAGCGGGGACTTTAGCAATCAGCCCCAGCATTTT
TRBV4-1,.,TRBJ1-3,CASSQVGAGNTIYF,TGCGCCAGCAGCCAGGTGGGCGCCGGAAACACCATATATTTT
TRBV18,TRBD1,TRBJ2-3,CASSPGQGTDTQYF,TGTGCCAGCTCACCCGGACAGGGAACAGATACGCAGTATTTT
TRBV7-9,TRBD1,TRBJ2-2,CASSGTGVGAGELFF,TGTGCCAGCAGCGGAACAGGGGTCGGCGCCGGGGAGCTGTTTTTT
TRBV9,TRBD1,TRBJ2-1,CASSVSGQHNEQFF,TGTGCCAGCAGCGTATCGGGACAGCACAATGAGCAGTTCTTC
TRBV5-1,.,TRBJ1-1,CASSQNTEAFF,TGCGCCAGCAGCCAAAACACTGAAGCTTTCTTT
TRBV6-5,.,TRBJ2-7,CASSPKPVISYEQYF,TGTGCCAGCAGCCCCAAGCCTGTTATCTCCTACGAGCAGTACTTC
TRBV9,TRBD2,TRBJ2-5,CASSVASGIGETQYF,TGTGCCAGCAGCGTAGCTAGCGGGATAGGAGAGACCCAGTACTTC
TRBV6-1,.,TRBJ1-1,CASVFQGGNTEAFF,TGTGCCAGCGTCTTCCAAGGAGGGAACACTGAAGCTTTCTTT
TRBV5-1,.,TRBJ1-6,CASSFTGNSPLHF,TGCGCCAGCAGCTTTACAGGGAATTCACCCCTCCACTTT
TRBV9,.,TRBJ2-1,CASSPHVGGSSYNEQFF,TGTGCCAGCAGCCCCCACGTGGGAGGATCCTCCTACAATGAGCAGTTCTTC
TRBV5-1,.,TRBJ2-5,CASSGPEETQYF,TGCGCCAGCTCAGGGCCCGAAGAGACCCAGTACTTC
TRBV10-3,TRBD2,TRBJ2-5,CAISASGLAGGLEETQYF,TGTGCCATCAGTGCATCGGGACTAGCGGGAGGGTTGGAAGAGACCCAGTACTTC
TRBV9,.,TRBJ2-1,CASSPGDSSYNEQFF,TGTGCCAGCAGCCCCGGGGATAGCTCCTACAATGAGCAGTTCTTC
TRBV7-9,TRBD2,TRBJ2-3,CASRPFSGRADTQYF,TGTGCCAGCAGACCCTTTAGCGGGAGGGCGGATACGCAGTATTTT
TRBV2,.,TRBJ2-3,CASSEVRRGTTDTQYF,TGTGCCAGCAGTGAGGTTCGAAGGGGCACCACAGATACGCAGTATTTT
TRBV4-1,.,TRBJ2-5,CASSQGGREQETQYF,TGCGCCAGCAGCCAAGGCGGGCGGGAACAAGAGACCCAGTACTTC
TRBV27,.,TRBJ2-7,CASSSMDTRSSYEQYF,TGTGCCAGCAGTTCCATGGACACCAGGAGCTCCTACGAGCAGTACTTC
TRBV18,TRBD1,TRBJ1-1,CASSPQDRGTEAFF,TGTGCCAGCTCACCACAGGACAGGGGCACTGAAGCTTTCTTT
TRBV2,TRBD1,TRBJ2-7,CASLLDRHLGF,TGTGCCAGCCTTCTGGACAGGCACCTCGGCTTC
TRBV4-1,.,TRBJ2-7,CASSQSDSEQYF,TGCGCCAGCAGCCAATCCGACTCCGAGCAGTACTTC
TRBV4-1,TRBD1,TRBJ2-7,CASSLRDRGHEQYF,TGCGCCAGCAGCCTCCGGGACAGGGGCCACGAGCAGTACTTC
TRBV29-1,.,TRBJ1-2,CSVELGYTF,TGCAGCGTTGAGTTAGGCTACACCTTC
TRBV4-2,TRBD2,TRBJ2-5,CASSQEAGLAGGETQYF,TGTGCCAGCAGCCAAGAGGCCGGACTAGCGGGAGGAGAGACCCAGTACTTC
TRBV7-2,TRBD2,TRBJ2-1,CASSSETSGRADEQFF,TGTGCCAGCAGCTCAGAGACTAGCGGGAGGGCCGATGAGCAGTTCTTC
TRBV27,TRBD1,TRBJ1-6,CASSPIWGQENSPLHF,TGTGCCAGCAGCCCCATTTGGGGACAGGAGAATTCACCCCTCCACTTT
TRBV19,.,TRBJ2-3,CASSIEGSFAGDTQYF,TGTGCCAGTAGTATAGAGGGTAGTTTTGCAGGAGATACGCAGTATTTT
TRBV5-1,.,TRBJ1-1,CASSKGTGVNTEAFF,TGCGCCAGCAGCAAAGGGACGGGGGTAAACACTGAAGCTTTCTTT
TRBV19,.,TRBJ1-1,CASMAVDRKNTEAFF,TGTGCCAGTATGGCGGTCGACAGAAAGAACACTGAAGCTTTCTTT
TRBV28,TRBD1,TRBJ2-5,CASSFPGQGFETQYF,TGTGCCAGCAGTTTTCCGGGACAGGGTTTCGAGACCCAGTACTTC
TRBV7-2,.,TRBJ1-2,CASSPLLGGYTF,TGTGCCAGCAGCCCCCTTCTAGGCGGCTACACCTTC
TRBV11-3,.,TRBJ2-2,CASSTGPGDGELFF,TGTGCCAGCAGCACGGGCCCCGGGGACGGGGAGCTGTTTTTT
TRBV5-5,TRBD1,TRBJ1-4,CASRNGQAHSLGEKLFF,TGTGCCAGCAGGAACGGACAGGCCCATTCTCTCGGTGAAAAACTGTTTTTT
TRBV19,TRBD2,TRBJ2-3,CASSKLAGERTDTQYF,TGTGCCAGTAGTAAATTAGCGGGAGAGAGAACAGATACGCAGTATTTT
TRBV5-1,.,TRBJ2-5,CASSLGEKETQYF,TGCGCCAGCAGCTTGGGGGAGAAGGAGACCCAGTACTTC
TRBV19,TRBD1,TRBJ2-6,CASSPRGQSGANVLTF,TGTGCCAGTAGTCCGAGGGGACAGTCTGGGGCCAACGTCCTGACTTTC
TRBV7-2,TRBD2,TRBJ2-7,CASSFWSRGSLAGGSEQYF,TGTGCCAGCAGCTTTTGGTCGAGAGGTTCTTTAGCGGGAGGGTCTGAGCAGTACTTC
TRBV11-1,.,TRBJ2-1,CASSLVVGGSYNEQFF,TGTGCCAGCAGCTTAGTTGTGGGAGGTTCCTACAATGAGCAGTTCTTC
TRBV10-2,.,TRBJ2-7,CASSEGTVYEQYF,TGCGCCAGCAGTGAGGGGACTGTCTACGAGCAGTACTTC
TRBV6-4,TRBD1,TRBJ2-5,CASSEGTGHQETQYF,TGTGCCAGCAGTGAGGGGACAGGGCATCAAGAGACCCAGTACTTC
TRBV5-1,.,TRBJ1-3,CASSPGQGGNTIYF,TGCGCCAGCAGCCCAGGCCAGGGAGGAAACACCATATATTTT
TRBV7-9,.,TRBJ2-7,CASSLGALNEQYF,TGTGCCAGCAGCCTAGGGGCCCTTAACGAGCAGTACTTC
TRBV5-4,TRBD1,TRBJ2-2,CASSRDRSNTGELFF,TGTGCCAGCAGCCGGGACAGGTCGAACACCGGGGAGCTGTTTTTT
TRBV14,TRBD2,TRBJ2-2,CASSQTPGLATGELFF,TGTGCCAGCAGCCAGACCCCGGGACTAGCCACCGGGGAGCTGTTTTTT
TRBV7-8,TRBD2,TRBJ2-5,CASRQISGDQETQYF,TGTGCCAGCAGACAAATAAGCGGGGATCAAGAGACCCAGTACTTC